The 15 T cell receptor beta chains in this list originate from one sample, sequenced in a study of blood T cell repertoires in COVID-19. Clones were read by immunoSEQ multiplex PCR, and TCRdb kept only the in-frame ones, dropping some. The sample comprises about 110,000 clones, about 87% of which are singletons, and around 1.2% rests with the top ten. Sequencing was performed on peripheral blood. The receptors were gathered from a human donor in a cohort sampled during active COVID-19.

V is TRBV15 and J is TRBJ2-2; D remains unclear. Germline-derived CDR1 and CDR2 are LNHNV and YYDKDF (reference sequence). V was shortened by 0 bases and J by 6 bases, with 8 bases between the two germline ends. The CDR3 is made up of 14 amino acids. This chain's CDR3 is CATSRDNGPGELFF. The CDR3, as DNA: TGTGCCACCAGCAGAGATAATGGGCCCGGGGAGCTGTTTTTT.

This clone was seen a single time. The rearrangement joins TRBV6-6 to TRBJ2-7, with TRBD2 as a possible D gene (7 bases). Trimming left V 2 bases short and J 8 bases short, with 16 bases between. The CDR3 sequence is 14 residues long. Germline assignment: CDR1 MNHNY and CDR2 SVGAGI (reference sequence). DNA for the CDR3: TGTGCCAGCAGTTACGCAGAGGGGGGGGTGCAGCAGTACTTC. It specifies CASSYAEGGVQQYF.

The genes are TRBV7-2 and TRBJ2-3; D is unclear. This CDR3 comprises 14 residues. The V gene's germline CDR1 is SGHTA and CDR2 FQGNSA. Between the trimmed V and J ends, which lost 7 bases and 2 bases, there was a span of 13 bases. The CDR3 DNA sequence: TGTGCCAGCACCCCCAGGCACCTCACAGATACGCAGTATTTT. It encodes CASTPRHLTDTQYF.

The rearrangement joins TRBV4-3 to TRBJ2-3, with D uncertain. V was shortened by 0 bases and J by 6 bases, with 7 bases between the two germline ends. This CDR3 contains 13 residues. Per germline, CDR1 LGHNA and CDR2 YSLEER. DNA of the CDR3: TGCGCCAGCAGCCAAGAGTGGAGCGATACGCAGTATTTT. Residues: CASSQEWSDTQYF.

The table lists this clone with a few counts. The chain has TRBV19 and TRBJ1-4; no clear D gene. This CDR3 is 14 amino acids long. The germline V and J ends were trimmed by 3 bases and 14 bases, with 19 bases remaining between them. In germline, CDR1 is LNHDA, CDR2 SQIVND (reference sequence). DNA of the CDR3: TGTGCCAGTAGTATCTCTGTATCCGTCAGTAAGCTGTTTTTT. Residues: CASSISVSVSKLFF.

The chain recombines TRBV3-1 (or the pseudogene TRBV3-2) with TRBJ2-3; TRBD2 might be the D (5 bases). CDR1 and CDR2 (germline): LGHDT, YNNKEL (reference sequence). Trimming took 4 bases from V and 6 from J, leaving 14 bases between them. This CDR3 spans 14 amino acids. This CDR3 is CASSRFDGEDTQYF. The DNA for the CDR3 is TGTGCCAGCAGCCGATTCGACGGGGAGGATACGCAGTATTTT.

The rearrangement joins TRBV7-2 to TRBJ2-1; D is uncertain. The CDR3 length is 17 residues. Trimming took off 0 bases at V and 0 bases at J, with 12 bases between the two ends. Per germline, CDR1 SGHTA and CDR2 FQGNSA. The CDR3 bases are TGTGCCAGCAGCTTAGCCGCTGGGCCGGCCTCCTACAATGAGCAGTTCTTC. As protein: CASSLAAGPASYNEQFF.

This clone was seen a single time. The chain has TRBV5-1 and TRBJ2-6; TRBD1 agrees at 12 bases. Germline V gene data show CDR1 as SGHRS and CDR2 as YFSETQ. J was trimmed by 3 bases and V by 4 bases; bases with no gene match: 8. The CDR3 is made up of 18 amino acids. The CDR3 sequence is CASSPGQGAPRGANVLTF. Here the CDR3 DNA reads TGCGCCAGCAGCCCGGGACAGGGGGCGCCCCGTGGGGCCAACGTCCTGACTTTC.

The chain couples TRBV24-1 to TRBJ1-1; D is unclear. Trimming cost V 2 bases and J 4 bases, with 13 bases left between them. Germline CDR1 reads KGHDR; CDR2 reads SFDVKD. The CDR3 is made up of 15 amino acids. CDR3 bases: TGTGCCACCAGTGATTCCCAAGCCGGGAGCACTGAAGCTTTCTTT. This gives the protein CATSDSQAGSTEAFF.

The chain carries TRBV11-2 and TRBJ2-1; D call uncertain. The germline CDR1 and CDR2 sequences are SGHAT and FQNNGV. This CDR3 region has 14 residues. V shed 0 bases and J shed 4 bases, with 7 bases lying between them. The CDR3 loop reads CASSLDTVYNEQFF. CDR3 DNA: TGTGCCAGCAGCTTAGATACAGTATACAATGAGCAGTTCTTC.

This chain links TRBV24-1 with TRBJ1-6; TRBD1 is a possible D gene (6 bases). V lost 2 bases to trimming and J lost 7 bases, with 14 bases between them. This CDR3 contains 16 residues. Per the germline V gene, CDR1 is KGHDR and CDR2 is SFDVKD. CDR3 protein: CATSDSRQAANSPLHF. CDR3 DNA: TGTGCCACCAGTGATTCTCGACAGGCAGCGAATTCACCCCTCCACTTT.

Turning to this clone: Compared with germline, one end of the junction differs, possibly owing to a read error. This sequence joins TRBV7-9 and TRBJ1-1; 7 bases line up with TRBD1. Germline loops: CDR1 SEHNR, CDR2 FQNEAQ (reference sequence). The CDR3 is 15 residues long. Written as DNA, the CDR3 is TGTGCCGGCAGCACCCGGGACAGATTGAACACTGAAGCTTTCTTT. Translating gives CAGSTRDRLNTEAFF.

The rearrangement joins TRBV5-1 to TRBJ2-1, with a tentative D call TRBD2 (5 bases). The CDR3 runs 16 residues. In germline, CDR1 is SGHRS, CDR2 YFSETQ. V lost 4 bases and J lost 1, with 15 bases in between. Here the CDR3 reads CASSQVGRGSYNEQFF. The CDR3 DNA reads TGCGCCAGCAGCCAGGTTGGGCGAGGGTCCTACAATGAGCAGTTCTTC.

Only a few counts were recorded for this clone. The genes are TRBV6-6 and TRBJ2-1; D possibly corresponds to TRBD1 (5 bases). The V end was cut by 1 base, the J end by 4 bases, with 14 bases between. The CDR3 has 16 residues. From germline, CDR1 is MNHNY and CDR2 SVGAGI (reference sequence). The CDR3 region is CASSYFVPRVYNEQFF. CDR3 DNA: TGTGCCAGCAGTTACTTCGTTCCCAGGGTGTACAATGAGCAGTTCTTC.

The V call is TRBV6-2 or TRBV6-3, the J call TRBJ2-7; TRBD1 aligns across 10 bases. Germline trimming cut 2 bases from V and 2 bases from J; bases unmatched to any gene: 9. CDR1 is MNHEY, CDR2 SVGEGT, per germline. The CDR3 has 17 residues. The CDR3 region is CASSYAPAGTGAYEQYF. CDR3 in DNA: TGTGCCAGCAGTTACGCGCCAGCCGGGACAGGGGCCTACGAGCAGTACTTC.